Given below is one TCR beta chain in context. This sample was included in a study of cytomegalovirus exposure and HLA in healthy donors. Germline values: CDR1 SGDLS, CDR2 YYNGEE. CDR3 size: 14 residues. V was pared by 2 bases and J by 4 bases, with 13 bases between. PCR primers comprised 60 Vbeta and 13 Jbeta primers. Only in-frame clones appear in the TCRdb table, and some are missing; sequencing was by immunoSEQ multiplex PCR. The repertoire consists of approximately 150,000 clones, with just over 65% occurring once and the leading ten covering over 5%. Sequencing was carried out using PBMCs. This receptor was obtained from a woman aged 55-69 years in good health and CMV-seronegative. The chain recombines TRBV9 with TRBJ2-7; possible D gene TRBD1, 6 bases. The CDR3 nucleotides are TGTGCCAGCAGCGTCAGCTCACAGGGTTACGAGCAGTACTTC. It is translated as CASSVSSQGYEQYF.